The T cell receptor (beta chain) described here comes from a study of response to subunit inactivated influenza vaccine. Study-wide findings and caveats: Each seasonal influenza vaccination recruits few new T cells, the authors suggested.

The CDR3 has 12 amino acids. CDR1 is ENHRY, CDR2 SYGVKD, per germline. V was shortened by 7 bases and J by 2 bases, with 9 bases between the two germline ends. TCRdb reanalysed the RT-PCR reads using MiXCR and keeps one entry per CDR3 protein. Here the sample spans some 640,000 distinct CDR3 sequences, approximately 13% being singletons. This clonotype showed up just a few times. Its matching antigen is unknown. The origin of this receptor is a man aged 45-60 years who received an inactivated influenza vaccine. J is TRBJ2-7 and V is TRBV10-3, with D maybe TRBD2 (5 bases). The sequencing here drew on PBMCs from blood, taken approximately 15 days before vaccination. In DNA form, the CDR3 reads TGTGCCATCAAGAGTAGCGCCTACGAGCAGTACTTC. Translation gives CAIKSSAYEQYF.